This T cell receptor (beta chain) was sequenced during a study of vaccination effects on CD4 cells after COVID-19. Study overall: Following the second dose by a median of 72 days, the post-vaccine samples were obtained.

After expansion with viral peptide pools in the ViraFEST assay, antigen-specific CD4+ T cells were sequenced. With more than 9 days of culture completed, CD4+ T cells were isolated. All participants had two doses of either the BNT162b2 or mRNA-1273 vaccine. Roughly 1.8 million PBMC per well received 10 IU/ml IL-2 and approximately 9.2 ug/ml peptides in culture. This CDR3 region has 17 residues. The germline V and J ends were trimmed by 2 bases and 5 bases, with 18 bases remaining between them. Germline loops: CDR1 MDHEN, CDR2 SYDVKM. Notes on this clone: Its matching antigen is unknown.

Clones were read by immunoSEQ multiplex PCR, and TCRdb kept only the in-frame ones, dropping some. This table holds 25,000 to 30,000 clones, around 75% found once. This chain joins TRBV28 and TRBJ2-2, with D unresolved. This TCR derives from a human donor who received a COVID-19 vaccine. Some clones in this sample may be carry-over from other donors' samples. The sequencing used CD4+ T cells from PBMCs cultured with SARS-CoV-2 spike peptides, collected after COVID-19 vaccination. The CDR3 reads CASSLRRTGRSTGELFF. The DNA for the CDR3 is TGTGCCAGCAGTTTACGTCGCACGGGTCGCTCGACCGGGGAGCTGTTTTTT.